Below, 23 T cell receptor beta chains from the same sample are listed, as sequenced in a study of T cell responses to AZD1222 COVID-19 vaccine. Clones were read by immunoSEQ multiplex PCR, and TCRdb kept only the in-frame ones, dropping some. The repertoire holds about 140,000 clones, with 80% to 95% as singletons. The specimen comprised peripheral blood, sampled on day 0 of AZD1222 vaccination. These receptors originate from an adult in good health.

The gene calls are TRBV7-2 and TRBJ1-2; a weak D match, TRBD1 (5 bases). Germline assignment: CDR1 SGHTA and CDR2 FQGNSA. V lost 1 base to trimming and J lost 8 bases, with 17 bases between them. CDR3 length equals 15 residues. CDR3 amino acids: CASSLEGQGPPGYTF. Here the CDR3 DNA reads TGTGCCAGCAGCTTAGAAGGGCAGGGCCCTCCGGGCTACACCTTC.

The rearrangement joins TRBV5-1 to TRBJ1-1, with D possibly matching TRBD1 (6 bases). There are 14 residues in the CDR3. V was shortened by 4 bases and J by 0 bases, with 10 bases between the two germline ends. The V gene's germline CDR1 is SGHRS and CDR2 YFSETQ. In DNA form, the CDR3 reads TGCGCCAGCAGCGTACAGGGCATGAACACTGAAGCTTTCTTT. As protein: CASSVQGMNTEAFF.

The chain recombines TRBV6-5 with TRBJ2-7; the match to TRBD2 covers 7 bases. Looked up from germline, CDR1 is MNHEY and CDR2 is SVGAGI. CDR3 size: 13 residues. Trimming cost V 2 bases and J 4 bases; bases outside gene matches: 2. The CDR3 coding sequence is TGTGCCAGCAGTTACCCTAGCGGATACGAGCAGTACTTC. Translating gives CASSYPSGYEQYF.

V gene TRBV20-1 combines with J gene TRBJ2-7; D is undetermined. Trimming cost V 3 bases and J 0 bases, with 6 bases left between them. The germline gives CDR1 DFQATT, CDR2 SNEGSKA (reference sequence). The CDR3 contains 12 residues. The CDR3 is CSASTVSYEQYF. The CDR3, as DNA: TGCAGTGCTAGTACAGTCTCCTACGAGCAGTACTTC.

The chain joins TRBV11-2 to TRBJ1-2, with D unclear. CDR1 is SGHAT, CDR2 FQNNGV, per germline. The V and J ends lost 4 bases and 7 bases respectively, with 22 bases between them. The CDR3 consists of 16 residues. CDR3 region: CASSSISLARSGGYTF. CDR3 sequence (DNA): TGTGCCAGCAGCTCAATTAGTCTCGCGCGGAGTGGTGGCTACACCTTC.

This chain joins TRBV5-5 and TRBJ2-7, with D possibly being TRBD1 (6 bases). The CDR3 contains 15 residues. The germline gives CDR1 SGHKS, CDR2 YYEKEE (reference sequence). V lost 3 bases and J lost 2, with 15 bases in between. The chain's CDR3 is CASSSGTHDPYEQYF. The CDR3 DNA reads TGTGCCAGCAGCTCCGGGACACACGACCCCTACGAGCAGTACTTC.

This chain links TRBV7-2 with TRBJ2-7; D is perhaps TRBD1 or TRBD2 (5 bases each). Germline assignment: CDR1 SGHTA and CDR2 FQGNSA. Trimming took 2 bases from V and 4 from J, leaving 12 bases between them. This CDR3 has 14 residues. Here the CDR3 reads CASSLSGTVYEQYF. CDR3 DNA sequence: TGTGCCAGCAGCTTATCGGGGACGGTGTACGAGCAGTACTTC.

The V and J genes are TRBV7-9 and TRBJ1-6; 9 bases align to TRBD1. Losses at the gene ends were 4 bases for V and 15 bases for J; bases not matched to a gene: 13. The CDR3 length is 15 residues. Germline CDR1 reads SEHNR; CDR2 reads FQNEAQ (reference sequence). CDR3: CASSSRDRVGSNLHF. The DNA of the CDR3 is TGTGCCAGCAGCTCCCGGGACAGGGTGGGTTCGAACCTCCACTTT.

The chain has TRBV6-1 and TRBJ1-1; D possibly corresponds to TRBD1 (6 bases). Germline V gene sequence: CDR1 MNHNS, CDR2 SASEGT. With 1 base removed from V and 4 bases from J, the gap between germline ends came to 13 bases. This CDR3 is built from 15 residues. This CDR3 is CASSEGGVGGTEAFF. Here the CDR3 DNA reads TGTGCCAGCAGTGAAGGTGGCGTAGGGGGCACTGAAGCTTTCTTT.

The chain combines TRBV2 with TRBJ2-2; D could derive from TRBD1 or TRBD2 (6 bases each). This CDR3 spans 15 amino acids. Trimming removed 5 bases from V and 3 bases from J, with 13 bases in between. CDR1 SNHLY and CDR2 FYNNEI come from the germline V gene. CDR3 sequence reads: CASSRLRGHTGELFF. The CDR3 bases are TGTGCCAGCAGTCGACTTCGGGGGCACACCGGGGAGCTGTTTTTT. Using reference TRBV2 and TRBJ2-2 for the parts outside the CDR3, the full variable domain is EPEVTQTPSHQVTQMGQEVILRCVPISNHLYFYWYRQILGQKVEFLVSFYNNEISEKSEIFDDQFSVERPDGSNFTLKIRSTKLEDSAMYFCASSRLRGHTGELFFGEGSRLTVL.

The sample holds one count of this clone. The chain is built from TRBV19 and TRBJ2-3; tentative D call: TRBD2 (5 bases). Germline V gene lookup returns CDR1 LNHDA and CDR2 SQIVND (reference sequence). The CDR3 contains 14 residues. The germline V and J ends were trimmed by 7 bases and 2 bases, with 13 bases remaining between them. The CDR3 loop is CASKDRGDTDTQYF. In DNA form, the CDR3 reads TGTGCCAGTAAGGATCGGGGAGACACAGATACGCAGTATTTT.

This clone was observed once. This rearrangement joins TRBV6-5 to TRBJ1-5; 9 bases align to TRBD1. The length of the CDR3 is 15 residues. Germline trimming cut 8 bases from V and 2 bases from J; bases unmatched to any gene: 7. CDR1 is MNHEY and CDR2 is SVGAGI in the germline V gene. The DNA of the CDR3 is TGTGCCAGCTCTGAACAGGGGGCCCGCAATCAGCCCCAGCATTTT. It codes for CASSEQGARNQPQHF.

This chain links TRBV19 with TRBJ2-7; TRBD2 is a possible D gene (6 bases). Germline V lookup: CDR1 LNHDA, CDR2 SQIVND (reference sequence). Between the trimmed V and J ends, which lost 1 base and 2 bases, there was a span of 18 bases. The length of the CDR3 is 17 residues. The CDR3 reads CASSIAPSAAGPYEQYF. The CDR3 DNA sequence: TGTGCCAGTAGTATAGCCCCTAGCGCCGCGGGACCCTACGAGCAGTACTTC. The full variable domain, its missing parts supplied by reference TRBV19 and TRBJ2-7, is DGGITQSPKYLFRKEGQNVTLSCEQNLNHDAMYWYRQDPGQGLRLIYYSQIVNDFQKGDIAEGYSVSREKKESFPLTVTSAQKNPTAFYLCASSIAPSAAGPYEQYFGPGTRLTVT.

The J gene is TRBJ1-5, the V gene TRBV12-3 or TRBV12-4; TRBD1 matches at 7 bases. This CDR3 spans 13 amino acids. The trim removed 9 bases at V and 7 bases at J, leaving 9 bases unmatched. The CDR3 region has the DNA TGTGCCAGTGCCAGGGGGTCGAGGCAGCCCCAGCATTTT. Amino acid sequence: CASARGSRQPQHF.

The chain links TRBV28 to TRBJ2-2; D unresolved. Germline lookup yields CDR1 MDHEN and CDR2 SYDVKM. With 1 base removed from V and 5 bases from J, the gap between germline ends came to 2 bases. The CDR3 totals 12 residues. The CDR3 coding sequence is TGTGCCAGCAGTTTATATACCGGGGAGCTGTTTTTT. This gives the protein CASSLYTGELFF.

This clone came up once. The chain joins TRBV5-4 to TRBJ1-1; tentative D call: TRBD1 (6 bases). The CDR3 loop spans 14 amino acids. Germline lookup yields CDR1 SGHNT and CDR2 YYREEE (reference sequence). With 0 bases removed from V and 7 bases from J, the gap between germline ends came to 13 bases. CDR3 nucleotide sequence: TGTGCCAGCAGCTTGGGAGGGGGGGCGAATGAAGCTTTCTTT. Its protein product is CASSLGGGANEAFF.

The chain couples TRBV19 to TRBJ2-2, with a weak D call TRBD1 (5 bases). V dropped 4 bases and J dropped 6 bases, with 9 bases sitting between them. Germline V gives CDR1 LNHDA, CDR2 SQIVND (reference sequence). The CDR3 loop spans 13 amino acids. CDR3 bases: TGTGCCAGTAGTACTGACAGCGCCGGGGAGCTGTTTTTT. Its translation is CASSTDSAGELFF. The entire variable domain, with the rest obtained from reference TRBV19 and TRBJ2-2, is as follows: DGGITQSPKYLFRKEGQNVTLSCEQNLNHDAMYWYRQDPGQGLRLIYYSQIVNDFQKGDIAEGYSVSREKKESFPLTVTSAQKNPTAFYLCASSTDSAGELFFGEGSRLTVL.

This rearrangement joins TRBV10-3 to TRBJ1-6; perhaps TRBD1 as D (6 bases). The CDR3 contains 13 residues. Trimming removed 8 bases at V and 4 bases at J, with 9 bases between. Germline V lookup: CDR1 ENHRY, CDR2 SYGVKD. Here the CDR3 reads CAIQQGYNSPLHF. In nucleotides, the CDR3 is TGTGCCATCCAACAGGGTTATAATTCACCCCTCCACTTT.

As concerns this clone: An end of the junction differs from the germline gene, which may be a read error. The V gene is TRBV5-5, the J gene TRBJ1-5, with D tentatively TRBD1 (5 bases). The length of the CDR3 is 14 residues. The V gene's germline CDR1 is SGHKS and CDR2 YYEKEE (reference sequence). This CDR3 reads CASTLGQGGEPQHF. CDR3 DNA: TGTGCCAGCACCTTGGGTCAGGGTGGCGAGCCCCAGCATTTT.

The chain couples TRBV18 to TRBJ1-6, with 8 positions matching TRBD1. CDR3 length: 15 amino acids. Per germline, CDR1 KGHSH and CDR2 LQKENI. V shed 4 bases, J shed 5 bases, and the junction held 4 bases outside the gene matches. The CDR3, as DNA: TGTGCCAGCTCACTCGGACAGGGCAATAATTCACCCCTCCACTTT. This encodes CASSLGQGNNSPLHF.

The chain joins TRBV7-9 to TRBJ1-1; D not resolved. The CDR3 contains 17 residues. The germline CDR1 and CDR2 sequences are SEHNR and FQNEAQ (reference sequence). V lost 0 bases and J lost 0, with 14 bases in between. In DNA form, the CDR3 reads TGTGCCAGCAGCTTAGCTCCGGCGACCCTTATGAACACTGAAGCTTTCTTT. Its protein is CASSLAPATLMNTEAFF.

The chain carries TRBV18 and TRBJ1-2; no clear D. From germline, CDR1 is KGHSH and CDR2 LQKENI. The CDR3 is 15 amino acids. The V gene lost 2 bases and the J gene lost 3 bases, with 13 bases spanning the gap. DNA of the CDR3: TGTGCCAGCTCACCAACAGCGGCCGGGGACTATGGCTACACCTTC. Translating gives CASSPTAAGDYGYTF. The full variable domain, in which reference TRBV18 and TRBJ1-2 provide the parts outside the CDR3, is NAGVMQNPRHLVRRRGQEARLRCSPMKGHSHVYWYRQLPEEGLKFMVYLQKENIIDESGMPKERFSAEFPKEGPSILRIQQVVRGDSAAYFCASSPTAAGDYGYTFGSGTRLTVV.

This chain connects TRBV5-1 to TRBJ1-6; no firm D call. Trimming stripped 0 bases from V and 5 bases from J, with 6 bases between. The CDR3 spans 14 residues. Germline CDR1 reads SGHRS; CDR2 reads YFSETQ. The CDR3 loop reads CASSLDTNNSPLHF. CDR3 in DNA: TGCGCCAGCAGCTTGGACACAAATAATTCACCCCTCCACTTT.